This T cell receptor (beta chain) was captured in a study of T cell repertoires in cytomegalovirus infection. Study context: Public TCR beta signature analysis indicated the presence of both CMV infection and matching HLA type. Whole-study results and caveats: Using cumulative public TCR beta family frequency, the authors identified those who carried CMV together with the relevant HLA. What dominated the ex vivo response were HLA-C-restricted CMV-specific TCR beta clonotypes.

TCRdb reprocessed the reads via MiXCR and lists one record per CDR3 protein. The table includes about 450,000 distinct CDR3 sequences, roughly 30% detected once. This clonotype was seen more than once but under ten times. Its antigen is undetermined. The CDR3 covers 11 residues. Per the germline V gene, CDR1 is SGHVS and CDR2 is FQNEAQ. V was trimmed by 0 bases and J by 10 bases, leaving 4 bases between them. V usage is TRBV7-8 and J usage is TRBJ2-1; the D is unclear. This TCR derives from a human donor in good health (CMV status not recorded). Some clones in this sample may be carry-over from other donors' samples. The sequencing sample was made of PBMCs. CDR3 loop: CASSLAEEQFF. In DNA, the CDR3 is TGTGCCAGCAGCTTAGCGGAAGAGCAGTTCTTC.